These T cell receptor beta chains were read from a single sample in a study. Each CDR3 protein is one row after TCRdb ran MiXCR on the 5' RACE reads. The sample includes some 10,000 distinct CDR3 sequences, roughly 60% of them seen just once. The sequenced sample was tumor-infiltrating memory CD4+ T cells sorted from the breast tumor. Every receptor here comes from a female donor with breast cancer. CDR3s include the opening cysteine and the closing phenylalanine or tryptophan. Each record gives: D gene, V gene, J gene, clone size, CDR3 protein, CDR3 DNA. D genes are given only for firm matches. Only part of the rows carry a size: once, few, many, or a class if the clone is expanded.

>TRBD2|TRBV10-3|TRBJ2-7|few
CAISEPTGLAPSSYEQYF
TGTGCCATCAGTGAGCCCACAGGACTAGCGCCAAGCTCCTACGAGCAGTACTTC
>NA|TRBV3-1|TRBJ1-2|NA
CANTTEGGYTF
TGTGCCAACACGACAGAGGGTGGCTACACCTTC
>NA|TRBV5-5|TRBJ2-7|NA
CVSSLTGGREQYF
TGTGTCAGCAGCCTAACCGGGGGTCGGGAGCAGTACTTC
>NA|TRBV6-6|TRBJ1-1|once
CASSDRDNTEAFF
TGTGCCAGCAGTGACCGGGACAACACTGAAGCTTTCTTT
>NA|TRBV6-5|TRBJ1-6|NA
CASSSGRYNSPLHF
TGTGCCAGCAGTTCAGGGCGCTATAATTCACCCCTCCACTTT
>NA|TRBV6-1|TRBJ1-2|NA
CASSEAGQVYGYTF
TGTGCCAGCAGTGAAGCCGGGCAGGTCTATGGCTACACCTTC
>NA|TRBV10-3|TRBJ2-1|NA
CAISEDEGLRGSRFF
TGTGCCATCAGTGAGGACGAAGGGTTAAGGGGATCTCGGTTCTTC
>TRBD1|TRBV5-1|TRBJ1-2|NA
CASGTDYGYTF
TGCGCCAGCGGGACAGACTATGGCTACACCTTC
>NA|TRBV20-1|TRBJ2-7|few
CSASPAVRHYEQYF
TGCAGTGCTAGTCCCGCAGTCCGGCACTACGAGCAGTACTTC
>TRBD2|TRBV12-3/TRBV12-4|TRBJ2-5|NA
CASVAGVKGETQYF
TGTGCCAGCGTAGCGGGAGTTAAGGGAGAGACCCAGTACTTC
>TRBD2|TRBV12-3/TRBV12-4|TRBJ2-4|NA
CASSLSLAGVKNIQYF
TGTGCCAGCAGTTTATCGCTAGCGGGTGTCAAAAACATTCAGTACTTC
>NA|TRBV6-5|TRBJ2-7|NA
CASSTPREQYF
TGTGCCAGCAGCACTCCCCGCGAGCAGTACTTC
>NA|TRBV24-1|TRBJ2-3|NA
CATSAGLQPTDTQYF
TGTGCCACCAGTGCGGGGCTTCAACCCACAGATACGCAGTATTTT
>NA|TRBV28|TRBJ2-3|NA
CASIGHREKEDTQYF
TGTGCCAGCATAGGACATCGGGAGAAAGAAGATACGCAGTATTTT
>TRBD1|TRBV30|TRBJ2-3|NA
CAWDRGSRDTQYF
TGTGCCTGGGACAGGGGATCAAGAGATACGCAGTATTTT
>NA|TRBV7-2|TRBJ1-2|NA
CASSLGQTYGYTF
TGTGCCAGCAGCTTGGGGCAGACCTATGGCTACACCTTC
>NA|TRBV4-1|TRBJ2-1|NA
CASSVLGRTNEQFF
TGCGCCAGCAGCGTTCTAGGCAGAACGAATGAGCAGTTCTTC
>NA|TRBV30|TRBJ1-5|few
CAWSRDPADQPQHF
TGTGCCTGGAGTAGGGACCCAGCGGATCAGCCCCAGCATTTT
>NA|TRBV7-6|TRBJ2-1|NA
CASSPGQPSGQFF
TGTGCCAGCAGCCCAGGGCAGCCCTCGGGGCAGTTCTTC
>NA|TRBV6-2/TRBV6-3|TRBJ1-2|few
CASSTLMDREYGYTF
TGTGCCAGCAGTACTCTCATGGACAGAGAATATGGCTACACCTTC
>NA|TRBV7-2|TRBJ1-5|NA
CASSQGPNQPQHF
TGTGCCAGCAGCCAGGGCCCCAATCAGCCCCAGCATTTT
>NA|TRBV7-9|TRBJ1-2|NA
CASSFPGVYGYTF
TGTGCCAGCAGCTTTCCAGGGGTCTATGGCTACACCTTC
>NA|TRBV3-1|TRBJ1-5|NA
CASSQGGGLTPQHF
TGTGCCAGCAGCCAAGGTGGGGGGTTAACGCCCCAGCATTTT
>NA|TRBV11-1|TRBJ2-7|few
CASSAWGARSGEQYF
TGTGCCAGCAGCGCCTGGGGGGCGCGCTCGGGCGAGCAGTACTTC
>TRBD2|TRBV6-2/TRBV6-3|TRBJ2-7|NA
CASSYTRLAGLYEQYF
TGCGCCAGCAGTTACACCCGACTAGCGGGCCTCTACGAGCAGTACTTC
>NA|TRBV30|TRBJ1-1|NA
CAWSEGPNTEAFF
TGTGCCTGGAGTGAAGGGCCGAACACTGAAGCTTTCTTT
>NA|TRBV6-5|TRBJ1-1|few
CASSSGNRVPGAFF
TGTGCCAGCAGTTCCGGGAACAGGGTACCGGGAGCTTTCTTT
>NA|TRBV6-1|TRBJ2-7|NA
CASSEFQGRTYEQYF
TGTGCCAGCAGTGAATTTCAGGGAAGAACCTACGAGCAGTACTTC
>TRBD1|TRBV6-5|TRBJ1-2|NA
CASRDWTGESYGYTF
TGTGCCAGCAGAGATTGGACAGGGGAAAGCTATGGCTACACCTTC
>NA|TRBV29-1|TRBJ2-7|few
CSVVPDSPYEQYF
TGCAGCGTTGTCCCAGACAGCCCCTACGAGCAGTACTTC
>NA|TRBV6-1|TRBJ1-2|NA
CASNPRVGSYGYTF
TGTGCCAGCAATCCTCGGGTCGGCTCCTATGGCTACACCTTC
>NA|TRBV29-1|TRBJ1-1|few
CSARSGTMNTEAFF
TGCAGCGCGCGCTCAGGGACCATGAACACTGAAGCTTTCTTT
>NA|TRBV13|TRBJ1-6|NA
CASSFYREVVGSPLHF
TGTGCCAGCAGCTTCTACAGGGAGGTCGTCGGTTCACCCCTCCACTTT
>NA|TRBV12-3/TRBV12-4|TRBJ1-2|NA
CASRGFGDTLF
TGTGCCAGCAGGGGGTTCGGGGACACCCTCTTC
>NA|TRBV6-5|TRBJ1-5|once
CASSRGAPSNQPQHF
TGTGCCAGCAGCCGCGGGGCGCCTAGCAATCAGCCCCAGCATTTT
>TRBD1|TRBV28|TRBJ1-5|NA
CASSLMGQGYQPQHF
TGTGCCAGCAGTTTAATGGGACAGGGGTATCAGCCCCAGCATTTT
>NA|TRBV29-1|TRBJ1-1|NA
CSVEDPNTEAFF
TGCAGCGTTGAAGACCCGAACACTGAAGCTTTCTTT
>TRBD1|TRBV12-3/TRBV12-4|TRBJ1-1|NA
CASSLTGESTEAFF
TGTGCCAGCAGTTTAACAGGGGAGAGCACTGAAGCTTTCTTT
>NA|TRBV12-3/TRBV12-4|TRBJ1-5|NA
CASSFREHNQPQHF
TGTGCCAGCAGTTTTAGGGAGCACAATCAGCCCCAGCATTTT
>NA|TRBV12-3/TRBV12-4|TRBJ1-5|NA
CASSLGSPQPQHF
TGTGCCAGCAGTTTAGGGTCACCTCAGCCCCAGCATTTT
>NA|TRBV5-1|TRBJ2-3|NA
CASSTQGTDTQYF
TGCGCCAGCAGCACACAGGGCACAGATACGCAGTATTTT
>TRBD1|TRBV12-3/TRBV12-4|TRBJ1-2|NA
CASSLDRGKSGYTF
TGTGCCAGCAGTTTAGACAGGGGGAAATCTGGCTACACCTTC
>NA|TRBV12-3/TRBV12-4|TRBJ2-3|NA
CASSILVLGTDTQYF
TGTGCCAGCAGTATCCTCGTGTTGGGCACAGATACGCAGTATTTT
>NA|TRBV3-1|TRBJ1-3|NA
CASSRRSLSGNTIYF
TGTGCCAGCAGCCGACGGTCCCTATCTGGAAACACCATATATTTT
>NA|TRBV12-3/TRBV12-4|TRBJ2-4|NA
CASSLGAGLQHF
TGTGCCAGCAGTTTAGGTGCAGGGCTTCAGCACTTC
>TRBD1|TRBV6-1|TRBJ2-7|few
CASSDGDRVRYEQYF
TGTGCCAGCAGTGATGGGGACAGGGTTAGGTACGAGCAGTACTTC
>NA|TRBV14|TRBJ2-3|NA
CASSQGSTQYF
TGTGCCAGCAGCCAGGGGAGTACGCAGTATTTT
>NA|TRBV5-1|TRBJ2-2|NA
CASSLVVADTGELFF
TGCGCCAGCAGCTTGGTAGTCGCGGACACCGGGGAGCTGTTTTTT